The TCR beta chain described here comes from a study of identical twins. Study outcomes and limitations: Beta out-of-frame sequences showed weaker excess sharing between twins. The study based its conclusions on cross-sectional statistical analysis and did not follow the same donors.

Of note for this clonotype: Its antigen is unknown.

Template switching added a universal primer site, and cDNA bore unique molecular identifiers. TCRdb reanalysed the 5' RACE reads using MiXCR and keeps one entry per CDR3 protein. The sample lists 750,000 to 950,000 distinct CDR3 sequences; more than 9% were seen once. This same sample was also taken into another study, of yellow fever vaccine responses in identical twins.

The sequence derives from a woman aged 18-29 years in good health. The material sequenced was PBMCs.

Written as DNA, the CDR3 is TGCAGTGCTCCCAGGACTAGCGGTAACTACGAGCAGTACTTC. Protein: CSAPRTSGNYEQYF. V usage is TRBV20-1 and J usage is TRBJ2-7, with 10 nucleotides matching TRBD2. V shed 5 bases and J 3 bases; nucleotides not matched to a gene: 7. The CDR3 length is 14 residues. CDR1 and CDR2 from the germline V gene are DFQATT and SNEGSKA (reference sequence).